The entry that follows covers one T cell receptor beta chain sequence. Antigen specificity is unknown. This sample was taken from a study of cytomegalovirus exposure and HLA in healthy donors. Study-wide results and caveats: For most TCR sequences rarity was the rule, although some public TCRs occurred in many donors. As was reported, the HLA-A and HLA-B alleles of most subjects were accurately predicted from TCR beta sequences.

The germline V gene has CDR1 MNHEY and CDR2 SVGAGI. The CDR3 length is 13 residues. J gave up 7 bases and V 2 bases, and 2 bases lay outside the gene matches. Researchers ran the PCR with 60 Vbeta and 13 Jbeta primers. In the original processing: Approximately 87 million unique TCR beta chains, roughly 11 million shared, were counted in a later analysis. TCRdb's copy holds only in-frame clones and misses some; the assay was immunoSEQ multiplex PCR. V, J and clone size were drawn from that table, and D and trimming were deduced from the DNA. There are approximately 110,000 clones in the sample; over 70% occur only once, and approximately 2% lies in the top ten.

The V call is TRBV6-5, the J call TRBJ2-1; the match to TRBD1 covers 7 bases. Sequencing was carried out using PBMCs. This receptor was obtained from a man aged 25 to 45 in good health and CMV-seronegative. In DNA form, the CDR3 reads TGTGCCAGCAGTTACGGCAGGGGGAATGAGCAGTTCTTC. Residues: CASSYGRGNEQFF.